Listed below are T cell receptor beta chains from one sample, sequenced in a study of shared clonotypes between healthy human individuals. Measured with immunoSEQ multiplex PCR; TCRdb has only the in-frame clones, and not every one. The sample includes a few million clones, approximately 96% of them seen just once. Sequenced sample: naive CD4+ T cells sorted from blood. These receptors were collected from a young man in good health. Both conserved end residues are part of each CDR3. The D gene is left open where the match is weak. Rows give clone size only sometimes, using once, few, many, or a class for an expanded clone.

TRBV5-1,TRBJ2-1,NA,NA,16,TGCGCCAGCAGCTGGACCGGGACGGGGTCCTACAATGAGCAGTTCTTC,CASSWTGTGSYNEQFF
TRBV6-5,TRBJ2-4,NA,NA,15,TGTGCCAGCAGTTACTCGGCAGGGGTTGGCGGCATTCAGTACTTC,CASSYSAGVGGIQYF
TRBV7-9,TRBJ2-2,TRBD1,NA,16,TGTGCCAGCAGCCCTTTGACAGGGCTAGGGACCGGGGAGCTGTTTTTT,CASSPLTGLGTGELFF
TRBV5-1,TRBJ2-5,NA,NA,15,TGCGCCAGCAGCTTGGCAGGATCCTCCATGGAGACCCAGTACTTC,CASSLAGSSMETQYF
TRBV28,TRBJ2-5,TRBD1,NA,15,TGTGCCAGCAGTTACAGGGGTGTTTGGATGGAGACCCAGTACTTC,CASSYRGVWMETQYF
TRBV5-1,TRBJ2-5,NA,NA,13,TGCGCCAGCAGCTTGTCCCCTAGGGAGACCCAGTACTTC,CASSLSPRETQYF
TRBV7-9,TRBJ2-7,NA,NA,14,TGTGCCAGCAGCTTTGGGACTTACTCCTACGAGCAGTACTTC,CASSFGTYSYEQYF
TRBV6-1,TRBJ1-1,TRBD1,NA,14,TGTGCCAGCAGTTTGGGGGGACAGGGGACTGAAGCTTTCTTT,CASSLGGQGTEAFF
TRBV7-9,TRBJ2-1,NA,once,15,TGTGCCAGCAGCTTAGCCAGTAGCTCCTACAATGAGCAGTTCTTC,CASSLASSSYNEQFF
TRBV13,TRBJ2-1,TRBD2,NA,16,TGTGCCAGCAGCTTGACTAGCGGGAGGGCCTGGAATGAGCAGTTCTTC,CASSLTSGRAWNEQFF
TRBV28,TRBJ2-2,TRBD2,NA,18,TGTGCCAGCAGTTTAGAGGTGGGAGCGGGGGGGCGCACCGGGGAGCTGTTTTTT,CASSLEVGAGGRTGELFF
TRBV29-1,TRBJ1-5,NA,NA,13,TGCAGCGTTGAACAGGGAGGCAATCAGCCCCAGCATTTT,CSVEQGGNQPQHF
TRBV5-8,TRBJ2-3,NA,NA,12,TGTGCCAGCCGACAAAGCACAGATACGCAGTATTTT,CASRQSTDTQYF
TRBV5-1,TRBJ1-3,NA,few,11,TGCGCCAGCAGCTCTGGAAACACCATATATTTT,CASSSGNTIYF
TRBV10-3,TRBJ1-1,NA,once,14,TGTGCCATCAGTGAGTCCACTGGGAACACTGAAGCTTTCTTT,CAISESTGNTEAFF
TRBV5-8,TRBJ2-2,NA,NA,17,TGTGCCAGCAGCTTGGAGAGAGGGCGTACTTTTGCCGGGGAGCTGTTTTTT,CASSLERGRTFAGELFF
TRBV5-1,TRBJ1-4,NA,NA,14,TGCGCCAGCAGCCTAGAGTCAACTAATGAAAAACTGTTTTTT,CASSLESTNEKLFF
TRBV6-5,TRBJ1-5,NA,NA,15,TGTGCCAGCAGTCCGCAGGGAGATAGCAATCAGCCCCAGCATTTT,CASSPQGDSNQPQHF
TRBV19,TRBJ1-5,NA,NA,13,TGTGCCAGTAGCACGGAAAGGGGTCAGCCCCAGCATTTT,CASSTERGQPQHF
TRBV11-2,TRBJ1-3,NA,once,15,TGTGCCAGCAACCCAGGGGCTCACCCTGGAAACACCATATATTTT,CASNPGAHPGNTIYF
TRBV6-1,TRBJ2-5,NA,NA,12,TGTGCCAGCAGTGAAAAAGGACAAACCCAGTACTTC,CASSEKGQTQYF
TRBV7-8,TRBJ2-3,NA,NA,15,TGTGCCAGCAGCTTGGACCGGGCCGCCACAGATACGCAGTATTTT,CASSLDRAATDTQYF
TRBV18,TRBJ2-2,NA,NA,14,TGTGCCAGCTCACCACTCCACAGCACCGGGGAGCTGTTTTTT,CASSPLHSTGELFF
TRBV10-3,TRBJ2-3,NA,NA,13,TGTGCCACTGGGGACGGGCGGGCAGATACGCAGTATTTT,CATGDGRADTQYF
TRBV15,TRBJ2-2,NA,once,15,TGTGCCACCAGCAGAGGGTCCTCCGTCACCGGGGAGCTGTTTTTT,CATSRGSSVTGELFF
TRBV28,TRBJ1-1,NA,NA,14,TGTGCCAGCAGTTTCCTGAGACGGGACACTGAAGCTTTCTTT,CASSFLRRDTEAFF
TRBV7-9,TRBJ2-3,NA,NA,15,TGTGCCAGCAGCTTAGCGGGGAGCGGCACAGATACGCAGTATTTT,CASSLAGSGTDTQYF
TRBV6-5,TRBJ2-3,NA,once,14,TGTGCCAGCAGGCCCTACAGAGTTTCAGATACGCAGTATTTT,CASRPYRVSDTQYF
TRBV6-5,TRBJ2-3,NA,NA,12,TGTGCCAGCAGTTACGCAGGGCTAACGCAGTATTTT,CASSYAGLTQYF
TRBV6-6,TRBJ1-5,NA,NA,16,TGTGCCAGCAGTTACTCTGCTGAATTTAGCAATCAGCCCCAGCATTTT,CASSYSAEFSNQPQHF
TRBV12-5,TRBJ1-2,NA,few,15,TGTGCTAGTGGTTTGGTCAACAGGGTGGCCTATGGCTACACCTTC,CASGLVNRVAYGYTF
TRBV4-2,TRBJ2-3,NA,NA,17,TGTGCCAGCAGCCAAGCGCCAGGGGCCGCCTTCACAGATACGCAGTATTTT,CASSQAPGAAFTDTQYF
TRBV5-1,TRBJ1-3,NA,once,17,TGCGCCAGCAGCCCACTAGGGACCGGGAGCTCTGGAAACACCATATATTTT,CASSPLGTGSSGNTIYF
TRBV5-4,TRBJ2-7,TRBD2,NA,17,TGTGCCAGCAGCCCGGGACTAGCGGGGGGGCTAATGAACGAGCAGTACTTC,CASSPGLAGGLMNEQYF
TRBV7-6,TRBJ2-2,TRBD1,NA,16,TGTGCCAGCAGCTTAGGTACAGGGGCGAACACCGGGGAGCTGTTTTTT,CASSLGTGANTGELFF
TRBV30,TRBJ2-2,NA,NA,14,TGTGCCTGGAGGTCCGGGAAGAACACCGGGGAGCTGTTTTTT,CAWRSGKNTGELFF
TRBV5-1,TRBJ1-4,TRBD1,once,14,TGCGCCAGCAGCTTGACAGGGGGGGATGGAAAACTGTTTTTT,CASSLTGGDGKLFF
TRBV5-1,TRBJ1-3,NA,NA,14,TGCGCCAGCAAATCCACAGGGACTGGAAACACCATATATTTT,CASKSTGTGNTIYF
TRBV6-1,TRBJ2-1,NA,NA,15,TGTGCCAGCAGTGAAGTCAACGGTTTTATTAATGAGCAGTTCTTC,CASSEVNGFINEQFF
TRBV6-1,TRBJ2-6,TRBD1,once,13,TGTGCCTCGGCACCTGGGGACAGAAACGTCCTGACTTTC,CASAPGDRNVLTF
TRBV7-2,TRBJ2-6,NA,NA,17,TGTGCCAGCAGCTTAGCGGCGGGGAAGGCTGGGGCCAACGTCCTGACTTTC,CASSLAAGKAGANVLTF
TRBV6-1,TRBJ1-2,NA,NA,14,TGTGCCAGCAGTGAAGCAGGAAAGAACTATGGCTACACCTTC,CASSEAGKNYGYTF
TRBV7-8,TRBJ2-1,TRBD2,NA,16,TGTGCCAGCACCCCATCCAGCGGGGGGCCACACAATGAGCAGTTCTTC,CASTPSSGGPHNEQFF
TRBV5-1,TRBJ2-3,NA,NA,14,TGCGCCAGCAGCTTTTCGACAGACACAGATACGCAGTATTTT,CASSFSTDTDTQYF
TRBV6-5,TRBJ1-2,TRBD1,NA,16,TGTGCCAGCAGTTACTCGAGCAGGGGGCGGTCTTATGGCTACACCTTC,CASSYSSRGRSYGYTF
TRBV19,TRBJ2-7,NA,few,13,TGTGCCAGTAAGCCGGGACCGCTATACGAGCAGTACTTC,CASKPGPLYEQYF
TRBV28,TRBJ2-7,TRBD1,NA,15,TGTGCCAGCAGTCCCCCACCACAGGGGGCCCGCGAGCAGTACTTC,CASSPPPQGAREQYF
TRBV5-4,TRBJ2-1,NA,NA,15,TGTGCCAGCAGCCCCCAGGGAGGACAGTACAATGAGCAGTTCTTC,CASSPQGGQYNEQFF
TRBV5-1,TRBJ2-3,TRBD2,NA,18,TGCGCCAGCAGCTTGGTGCCGGTGGGGACTAGCGGCACAGATACGCAGTATTTT,CASSLVPVGTSGTDTQYF